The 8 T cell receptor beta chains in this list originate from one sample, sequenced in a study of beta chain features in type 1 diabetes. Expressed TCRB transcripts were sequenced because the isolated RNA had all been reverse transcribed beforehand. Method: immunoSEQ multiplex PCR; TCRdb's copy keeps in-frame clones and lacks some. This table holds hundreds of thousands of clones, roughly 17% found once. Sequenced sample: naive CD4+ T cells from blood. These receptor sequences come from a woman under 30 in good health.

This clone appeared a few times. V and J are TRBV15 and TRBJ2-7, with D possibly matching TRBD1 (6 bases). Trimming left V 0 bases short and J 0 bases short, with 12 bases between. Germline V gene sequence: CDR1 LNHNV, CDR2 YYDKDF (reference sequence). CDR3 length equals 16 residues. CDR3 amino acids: CATSRDWAGASYEQYF. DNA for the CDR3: TGTGCCACCAGCAGAGATTGGGCAGGGGCCTCCTACGAGCAGTACTTC.

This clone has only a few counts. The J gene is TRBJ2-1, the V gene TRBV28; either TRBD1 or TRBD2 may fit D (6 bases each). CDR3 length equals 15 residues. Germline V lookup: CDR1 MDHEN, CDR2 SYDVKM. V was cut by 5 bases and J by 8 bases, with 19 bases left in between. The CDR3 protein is CASSLTSLGGHEQFF. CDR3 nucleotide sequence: TGTGCCAGCAGTCTAACTTCCCTCGGGGGCCATGAGCAGTTCTTC.

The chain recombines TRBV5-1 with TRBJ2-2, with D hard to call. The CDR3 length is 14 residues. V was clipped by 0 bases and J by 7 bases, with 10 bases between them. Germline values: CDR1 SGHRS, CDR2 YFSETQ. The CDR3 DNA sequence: TGCGCCAGCAGCTTGGAGTATCGCGTCGGGGAGCTGTTTTTT. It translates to CASSLEYRVGELFF.

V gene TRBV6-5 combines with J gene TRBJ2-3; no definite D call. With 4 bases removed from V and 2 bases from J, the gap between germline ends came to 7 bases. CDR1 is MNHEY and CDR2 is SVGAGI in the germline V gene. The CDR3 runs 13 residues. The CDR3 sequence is CASSLLDTDTQYF. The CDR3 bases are TGTGCCAGCAGTTTACTCGACACAGATACGCAGTATTTT.

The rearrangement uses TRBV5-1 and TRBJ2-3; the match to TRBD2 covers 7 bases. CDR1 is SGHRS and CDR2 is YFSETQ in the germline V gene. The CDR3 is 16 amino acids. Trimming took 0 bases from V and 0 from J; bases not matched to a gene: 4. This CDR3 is CASSLGNSGSTDTQYF. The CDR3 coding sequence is TGCGCCAGCAGCTTGGGGAATAGCGGGAGCACAGATACGCAGTATTTT.

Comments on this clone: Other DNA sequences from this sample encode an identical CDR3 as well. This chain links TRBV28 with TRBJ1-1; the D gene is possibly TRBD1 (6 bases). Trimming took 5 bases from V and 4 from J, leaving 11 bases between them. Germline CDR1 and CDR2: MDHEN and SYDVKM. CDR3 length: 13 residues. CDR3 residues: CASSVTGSTEAFF. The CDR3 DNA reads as TGTGCCAGCAGTGTTACAGGGAGCACTGAAGCTTTCTTT.

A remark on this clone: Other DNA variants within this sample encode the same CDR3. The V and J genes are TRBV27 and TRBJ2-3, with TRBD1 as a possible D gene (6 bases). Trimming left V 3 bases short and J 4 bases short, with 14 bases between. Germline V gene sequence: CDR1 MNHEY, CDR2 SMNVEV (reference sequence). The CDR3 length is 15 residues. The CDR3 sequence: CASSFRGSSADTQYF. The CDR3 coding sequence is TGTGCCAGCAGTTTTAGGGGGTCTTCCGCAGATACGCAGTATTTT.

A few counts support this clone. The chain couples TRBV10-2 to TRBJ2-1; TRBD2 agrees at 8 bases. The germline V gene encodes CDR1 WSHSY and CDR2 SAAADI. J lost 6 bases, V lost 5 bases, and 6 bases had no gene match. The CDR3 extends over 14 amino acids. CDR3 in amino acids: CASSLSGSSNEQFF. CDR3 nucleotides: TGCGCCAGCAGTCTCAGCGGGAGTAGCAATGAGCAGTTCTTC.